This TCR beta chain comes out of a study of T-cell reconstitution after alpha-beta-depleted transplantation in children. Findings and limits, study-wide: Expanded graft clones numbering several hundred reportedly gave rise to alpha-beta T cells about two months after transplant.

Using unique molecular identifiers, the investigators prepared the TCRbeta library. Using its own MiXCR run on the PCR reads, TCRdb lists one record per CDR3 protein. The table shows some 830,000 distinct CDR3 sequences, with approximately 15% occurring only once. Germline loops: CDR1 LNHNV, CDR2 YYDKDF (reference sequence). Trimming left V 1 base short and J 1 base short, with 11 bases between. CDR3 length: 15 residues. About this clonotype: What it recognizes is unknown.

The chain is built from TRBV15 and TRBJ2-7; possibly TRBD1 for D (5 bases). The material was PBMCs, mostly from graft donor cells, obtained 360 days after TCRalphabeta/CD19-depleted stem cell transplant. This TCR came from a male patient younger than 18 who had a stem cell transplant for acute lymphoblastic leukemia, so the T cells may come from the graft donor. CDR3 DNA: TGTGCCACCAGCAGAGGAAGAACAGGATCCTACGAGCAGTACTTC. Translated: CATSRGRTGSYEQYF. Based on the CDR3 plus reference TRBV15 and TRBJ2-7, the full variable domain is DAMVIQNPRYQVTQFGKPVTLSCSQTLNHNVMYWYQQKSSQAPKLLFHYYDKDFNNEADTPDNFQSRRPNTSFCFLDIRSPGLGDTAMYLCATSRGRTGSYEQYFGPGTRLTVT.